What follows describes a single T cell receptor beta chain. The antigen remains undetermined. This sample was taken from a study of T cells in pancreatic ductal adenocarcinoma. Study findings and constraints: Blood clonality (about 0.069) did not differ significantly from tumor (about 0.11). Tumor samples had fewer productive templates and approximately 8-fold fewer unique clonotypes than blood.

Clones were read by immunoSEQ multiplex PCR, and TCRdb kept only the in-frame ones, dropping some. The sample shows roughly 100,000 clones, roughly 95% of them seen only once. Trimming took 5 bases from V and 6 from J; bases not matched to a gene: 6. This CDR3 is built from 15 residues. CDR1 and CDR2 from the germline V gene are SGHVS and FNYEAQ. Surgery without prior neoadjuvant therapy was the treatment of the selected pancreatic ductal adenocarcinoma patients. The sequencing sample was made of PBMCs. J is TRBJ2-1 and V is TRBV7-6, with 11 positions matching TRBD2. This receptor was identified in a human donor with pancreatic ductal adenocarcinoma. The DNA of the CDR3 is TGTGCCAGCAGCCCGGGACTAGCGGAGGTCAATGAGCAGTTCTTC. It specifies CASSPGLAEVNEQFF.